Shown below are 17 T cell receptor beta chains from a single sample sequenced in a study of control samples from healthy donors and cancer patients. The protocol was immunoSEQ multiplex PCR, while the TCRdb copy is restricted to in-frame clones and leaves out a portion. Of just under 150,000 clones detected, approximately 92% appear once; the ten largest clones hold roughly 3.2%. Sample: blood. The receptor set was obtained from a man in his thirties or forties in good health.

This clone showed up just a few times. This rearrangement joins TRBV19 to TRBJ1-2, with TRBD1 matching 10 bases. The CDR3 length is 15 residues. V dropped 5 bases and J dropped 3; count of bases not matched to a gene: 6. Germline values: CDR1 LNHDA, CDR2 SQIVND (reference sequence). The CDR3 DNA reads TGTGCCAGTAGTGGTTGGACAGGGGGTGACTATGGCTACACCTTC. The encoded protein is CASSGWTGGDYGYTF.

The V and J genes are TRBV11-2 and TRBJ1-2, with D perhaps TRBD1 (5 bases). CDR3 length: 16 residues. CDR1 and CDR2 from the germline V gene are SGHAT and FQNNGV. The V end lost 0 bases, the J end lost 4 bases, and 15 bases lay between the germline ends. The chain's CDR3 is CASSLEFGGSTYGYTF. CDR3 in DNA: TGTGCCAGCAGCTTAGAATTCGGGGGGAGCACCTATGGCTACACCTTC.

The chain recombines TRBV15 with TRBJ2-3; D remains unclear. Germline V gives CDR1 LNHNV, CDR2 YYDKDF (reference sequence). The CDR3 length is 14 residues. Between the trimmed V and J ends, which lost 0 bases and 1 base, there was a span of 5 bases. CDR3 nucleotide sequence: TGTGCCACCAGCAGAGATCCGGGCACAGATACGCAGTATTTT. Translation gives CATSRDPGTDTQYF.

CDR3 protein: CASSIKGRMFF. In nucleotides, the CDR3 is TGTGCCAGTAGTATTAAGGGACGGATGTTCTTC. This rearrangement joins TRBV19 to TRBJ2-1, with D perhaps given as TRBD1 or TRBD2 (5 bases each). Trimming removed 3 bases at V and 15 bases at J, with 12 bases between. The germline CDR1 and CDR2 sequences are LNHDA and SQIVND (reference sequence). The CDR3 runs 11 residues.

This chain links TRBV13 with TRBJ1-1; TRBD1 matches at 7 bases. The CDR3 covers 15 residues. The junction had 6 bases not matched to a gene; V was cut back by 4 bases and J by 1 base. The germline CDR1 and CDR2 sequences are PRHDT and FYEKMQ (reference sequence). The CDR3 nucleotides are TGTGCCAGCAGCTCCCGGGAGGGGGCGAACACTGAAGCTTTCTTT. Its translation is CASSSREGANTEAFF.

This clone was detected once. The V and J genes are TRBV9 and TRBJ2-3, with 10 bases fitting TRBD2. Germline CDR1 SGDLS, CDR2 YYNGEE. With 4 bases clipped from V and 3 bases from J, the junction kept 14 bases outside the gene matches. The CDR3 extends over 18 amino acids. CDR3 nucleotides: TGTGCCAGCAGCCCAAGAGGTCAGCGGGGGGGAACTACAGATACGCAGTATTTT. It yields the protein CASSPRGQRGGTTDTQYF.

This clone appeared a single time. The CDR3, as DNA: TGTGCCAGCAGCCCGGGCGGGGTGACCTACGAGCAGTACTTC. Translated: CASSPGGVTYEQYF. The V gene is TRBV6-2 or TRBV6-3, the J gene TRBJ2-7; a possible D gene is TRBD2 (6 bases). CDR3 length equals 14 residues. Germline CDR1 MNHEY, CDR2 SVGEGT. V lost 6 bases and J lost 2, with 14 bases in between.

This clone was observed a few times. At the DNA level, this CDR3 is encoded by other sequences in the same sample as well. This chain joins TRBV7-3 and TRBJ2-7; TRBD2 aligns across 8 bases. The CDR3 runs to 15 residues. V shed 2 bases, J shed 3 bases, and the junction held 6 bases outside the gene matches. Looked up from germline, CDR1 is SGHTA and CDR2 is FQGTGA. CDR3 DNA: TGTGCCAGCAGCTTACTTCCGGGACTAGTCTACGAGCAGTACTTC. Protein: CASSLLPGLVYEQYF.

V gene TRBV28 combines with J gene TRBJ2-3, with D possibly TRBD1 on 6 matching bases. The CDR3 runs to 17 residues. Trimming removed 4 bases at V and 0 bases at J, with 17 bases between. In germline, CDR1 is MDHEN, CDR2 SYDVKM. In nucleotides, the CDR3 is TGTGCCAGCAGTTACTCCGGGACACTATCTAGCACAGATACGCAGTATTTT. Amino acids: CASSYSGTLSSTDTQYF.

This clone was recorded once. The chain employs TRBV11-2 and TRBJ2-1; 7 nucleotides match TRBD2. The CDR3 length is 15 residues. CDR1 and CDR2 (germline): SGHAT, FQNNGV. Germline trimming cut 5 bases from V and 3 bases from J; bases unmatched to any gene: 7. CDR3 DNA: TGTGCCAGCAGCCCCTCTCGGGGGGTCTACAATGAGCAGTTCTTC. As protein: CASSPSRGVYNEQFF.

V and J are TRBV5-1 and TRBJ2-3, with 9 bases matching TRBD1. Germline CDR1 SGHRS, CDR2 YFSETQ. The CDR3 is made up of 16 amino acids. V was pared by 2 bases and J by 2 bases, with 6 bases of the junction left unmatched. The CDR3: CASSFVTGGVTDTQYF. CDR3 coding DNA: TGCGCCAGCAGCTTTGTGACAGGGGGAGTCACAGATACGCAGTATTTT.

The chain joins TRBV2 to TRBJ2-7; D unclear. Germline CDR1 and CDR2: SNHLY and FYNNEI. This CDR3 contains 14 residues. The V and J ends lost 4 bases and 2 bases respectively, with 12 bases between them. CDR3 DNA sequence: TGTGCCAGCAGTGGCTCACGCGTTACCTACGAGCAGTACTTC. Translation: CASSGSRVTYEQYF. Together with reference TRBV2 and TRBJ2-7, the CDR3 gives the full variable domain: EPEVTQTPSHQVTQMGQEVILRCVPISNHLYFYWYRQILGQKVEFLVSFYNNEISEKSEIFDDQFSVERPDGSNFTLKIRSTKLEDSAMYFCASSGSRVTYEQYFGPGTRLTVT.

The rearrangement links TRBV9 to TRBJ1-2, with D possibly being TRBD1 (5 bases). V was trimmed by 0 bases and J by 4 bases, leaving 13 bases between them. CDR1 and CDR2 (germline): SGDLS, YYNGEE. The CDR3 length is 15 residues. In DNA form, the CDR3 reads TGTGCCAGCAGCGTAGTGGTGGGGACCGGCTATGGCTACACCTTC. It translates to CASSVVVGTGYGYTF.

The genes are TRBV20-1 and TRBJ1-1; D is uncertain. The CDR3 extends over 13 amino acids. With 3 bases removed from V and 6 bases from J, the gap between germline ends came to 14 bases. The V gene's germline CDR1 is DFQATT and CDR2 SNEGSKA (reference sequence). CDR3 nucleotide sequence: TGCAGTGCTAGTGAGGCAAGCCCGCCTGAAGCTTTCTTT. Encoded protein: CSASEASPPEAFF.

The J gene is TRBJ2-1, the V gene TRBV5-5; tentatively, D is TRBD2 (7 bases). The CDR3 has 17 residues. CDR1 is SGHKS and CDR2 is YYEKEE in the germline V gene (reference sequence). With 5 bases removed from V and 5 bases from J, the gap between germline ends came to 23 bases. The CDR3 reads CASRKRVLGGGHNEQFF. CDR3 DNA: TGTGCCAGCAGAAAAAGGGTGCTGGGCGGGGGCCACAATGAGCAGTTCTTC.

This chain joins TRBV7-9 and TRBJ1-2, with TRBD1 matching over 8 bases. This CDR3 contains 15 residues. Trimming at V came to 10 bases and at J to 7 bases, leaving 17 bases not matched to a gene. In germline, CDR1 is SEHNR, CDR2 FQNEAQ (reference sequence). The CDR3 spells CAISPQDREGSGYTF. The CDR3 DNA follows: TGTGCCATTTCTCCCCAGGACAGGGAGGGGAGTGGCTACACCTTC.

Concerning this clone: One end of the junction does not line up with germline, which may come from a read error. This chain connects TRBV15 to TRBJ2-7, with D perhaps assigned TRBD1 or TRBD2 (5 bases each). CDR1 LNHNV and CDR2 YYDKDF come from the germline V gene (reference sequence). The CDR3 length is 16 residues. Here the CDR3 reads CAISFQELGTTYEQYF. The CDR3 DNA reads TGTGCCATCAGCTTCCAGGAGTTAGGGACCACCTACGAGCAGTACTTC.